This T cell receptor (beta chain) was sequenced for a study of beta chain features in type 1 diabetes. By way of CD45RO/CCR7/CD25/CD127/CD95/CD27, the CD4+ regulatory, stem cell-like memory, central memory and naive cells were sorted. This clone was counted a few times. The antigen is unknown. Overall study results and limits: VDJ junctions from type 1 diabetes patients carried fewer insertions and larger deletions. Type 1 diabetes patients had TCRB CDR3s that were shorter (moderately but significantly so) in all four CD4+ subsets.

Expressed TCRB transcripts were sequenced, since all the RNA that had been isolated was reverse transcribed. Profiling relied on immunoSEQ multiplex PCR, and the TCRdb table lists in-frame clones only, not all of them. The sample includes 300,000 to 350,000 clones, roughly 13% seen only once; the top ten take roughly 0.015%. The CDR3 has 15 amino acids. Germline V lookup: CDR1 SGHRS, CDR2 YFSETQ. V lost 4 bases to trimming and J lost 0 bases, with 11 bases between them. V usage is TRBV5-1 and J usage is TRBJ2-1; no clear D. Sequenced input: naive CD4+ T cells from blood. This clonotype was obtained from a woman under 30 with type 1 diabetes. The CDR3 nucleotides read TGCGCCAGCAGCCCCAACCCGAGCTCCTACAATGAGCAGTTCTTC. Protein: CASSPNPSSYNEQFF. Using reference TRBV5-1 and TRBJ2-1 for the parts outside the CDR3, the full variable domain is KAGVTQTPRYLIKTRGQQVTLSCSPISGHRSVSWYQQTPGQGLQFLFEYFSETQRNKGNFPGRFSGRQFSNSRSEMNVSTLELGDSALYLCASSPNPSSYNEQFFGPGTRLTVL.